Below, one TCR beta chain is given with its context. The data originate from a study of blood T cell repertoires in COVID-19. Study summary: The United States, Italy and Spain provided the acute and convalescent COVID-19 samples.

Source study methods: Reference gene primers were amplified, and this amplification served to estimate nucleated cell counts. Assay used: immunoSEQ multiplex PCR; TCRdb lists only in-frame clones, some missing. The D gene and trimming were derived from the DNA, and the V and J assignments and clone size from that table. This repertoire shows roughly 52,000 clones, roughly 89% found once; its top ten account for 4%. The CDR3 sequence is 15 residues long. Per the germline V gene, CDR1 is KGHSH and CDR2 is LQKENI. V was pared by 6 bases and J by 5 bases, with 9 bases of the junction left unmatched. This TCR was recovered from a man aged 50-59 years with acute or convalescent COVID-19. The chain recombines TRBV18 with TRBJ1-1; 10 bases are shared with TRBD1. The source material was peripheral blood. This CDR3 is CASSSGTGVGTEAFF. The CDR3 nucleotides read TGTGCCAGCTCGTCCGGGACAGGGGTGGGGACTGAAGCTTTCTTT.